This T cell receptor (beta chain) was identified in a study of CD8 T cells in ankylosing spondylitis. Overall study results and limits: Clones linked to disease were reported to show significant enrichment in matched ankylosing spondylitis synovial fluid. A TCR beta motif of seven or eight highly homologous variants appeared characteristic of ankylosing spondylitis blood. Past studies reported some motif variants in reactive arthritis synovial fluid and blood. CD8+ cells made up the disease-linked clones, which were relatively rare in peripheral blood.

With 6 bases removed from V and 5 bases from J, the gap between germline ends came to 12 bases. The CDR3 runs to 13 residues. A quantitative 5'-RACE method, one with molecular barcodes, was used to make TCR beta libraries. TCRdb ran MiXCR on the 5' RACE reads and lists one entry per CDR3 protein. Of 350,000 or so distinct CDR3 sequences listed, 6.5% to 10% are singletons. In regard to this clonotype: Its antigen is not identified.

The rearrangement uses TRBV12-3 or TRBV12-4 and TRBJ2-3; unclear D gene. The sequence derives from a male donor with ankylosing spondylitis. Material for sequencing was blood, either unsorted or a sorted T cell fraction (not recorded which). CDR3 in DNA: TGTGCCAGCAGCTTGGCCCAGCGAGATACGCAGTATTTT. This sequence encodes CASSLAQRDTQYF.